This entry describes one T cell receptor (beta chain). The antigen remains undetermined. Genes and germline are mouse. Read coverage stops 1 residue before the CDR3 terminus; the germline J gene supplies the remainder. Assay used: immunoSEQ multiplex PCR; TCRdb lists only in-frame clones, some missing. The sample includes about 21,000 clones, 69% of them seen just once. The data derive from a study of tissue T cells after allogeneic stem cell transplantation. Notes on the study in general: TCR repertoires tracked anatomic similarity, regardless of disease or transplant status. Sampling depth was limited, and the cohort was small and clinically varied. Few T cell clones were shared across patients, but motif clusters showed tissue-specific shared signatures.

The CDR3 is 13 amino acids. V gave up 5 bases and J gave up 3 bases, with 8 bases separating them. Germline lookup yields CDR1 KGHTA and CDR2 FRNEEI. The chain carries TRBV24 and TRBJ2-1; either TRBD1 or TRBD2 may supply D (5 bases each). Sequencing was done on a sample of blood. This receptor was obtained from a female BALB/c mouse in good health. For the strain, the MHC haplotype given is H2-d. The CDR3 sequence: CASSSGTYAEQFF. The sequenced CDR3 bases are TGTGCCAGCAGTTCCGGGACCTATGCTGAGCAGTTC.